This T cell receptor (beta chain) emerged from a study of cytomegalovirus exposure and HLA in healthy donors. Study overall: Among the approximately 420 donors who were genotyped, 70% to 90% fell in the genetic ancestry cluster that is associated with self-reported Caucasian donors. Study observations and caveats: Fewer than 20,000 TCR beta sequences were associated with HLA alleles at 0.05 false discovery rate in a later analysis. It was in a later analysis that TCR association rates were seen to vary by HLA locus, highest for DRB1 and lowest for HLA-C. Most subjects had HLA-A and HLA-B alleles reportedly predicted accurately by TCR beta sequences.

PCR primers comprised 60 Vbeta and 13 Jbeta primers. The repertoire was sequenced with immunoSEQ multiplex PCR; TCRdb's copy has only in-frame clones and lacks some. The sample holds 150,000 or so clones, about 74% seen once. V shed 6 bases and J 2 bases; nucleotides not matched to a gene: 6. The length of the CDR3 is 15 residues. Germline lookup yields CDR1 MNHEY and CDR2 SVGAGI. In regard to this clone: Its matching antigen is unknown. This specimen includes other DNA sequences encoding the same CDR3.

The chain carries TRBV6-5 and TRBJ1-1; the match to TRBD1 covers 10 bases. Sequenced: PBMCs. This TCR was sampled from a man aged 35-49 years in good health and CMV-seropositive. CDR3 sequence: CASSPRDRGNTEAFF. The CDR3 coding sequence is TGTGCCAGCAGCCCCCGGGACAGGGGAAACACTGAAGCTTTCTTT.